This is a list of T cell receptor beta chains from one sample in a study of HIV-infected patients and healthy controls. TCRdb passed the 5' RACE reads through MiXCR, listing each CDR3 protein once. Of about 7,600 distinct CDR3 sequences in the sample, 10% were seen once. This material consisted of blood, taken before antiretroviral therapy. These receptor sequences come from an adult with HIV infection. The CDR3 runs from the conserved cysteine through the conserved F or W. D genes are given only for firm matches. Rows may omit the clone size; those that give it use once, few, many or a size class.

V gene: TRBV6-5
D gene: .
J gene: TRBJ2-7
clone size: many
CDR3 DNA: TGTGCCAGCAGTTACGGGGCCACTAACTCCTACGAGCAGTACTTC
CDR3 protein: CASSYGATNSYEQYF

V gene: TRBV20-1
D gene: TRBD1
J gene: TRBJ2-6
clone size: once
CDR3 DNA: TGCAGTGCTACGGGGACAGGGTTTATTGGGGCCAACGTCCTGACTTTC
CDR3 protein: CSATGTGFIGANVLTF

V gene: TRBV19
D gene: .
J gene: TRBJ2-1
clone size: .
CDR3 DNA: TGTGCCAGTAGTATCCCGGGAGATGAGCAGTTCTTC
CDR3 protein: CASSIPGDEQFF

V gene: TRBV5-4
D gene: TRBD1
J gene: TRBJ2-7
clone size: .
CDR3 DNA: TGTGCCAGCAGTTCCGGGACAGGGGGCCCCCGCTACGAGCAGTACTTC
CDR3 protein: CASSSGTGGPRYEQYF

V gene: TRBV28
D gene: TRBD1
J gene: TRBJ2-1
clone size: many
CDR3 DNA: TGTGCCAGCAGTTTAAGGACAGGGGGCCGTAATGAGCAGTTCTTC
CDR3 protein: CASSLRTGGRNEQFF

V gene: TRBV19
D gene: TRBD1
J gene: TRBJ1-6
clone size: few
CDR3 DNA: TGTGCCAGTAGTACAGGGGGCCATAATTCACCCCTCCACTTT
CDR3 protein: CASSTGGHNSPLHF

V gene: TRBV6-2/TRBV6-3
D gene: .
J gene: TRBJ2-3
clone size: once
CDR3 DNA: TGTGCCAGCAGTTACTCGCGGAGGAGCACAGATACGCAGTATTTT
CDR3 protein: CASSYSRRSTDTQYF

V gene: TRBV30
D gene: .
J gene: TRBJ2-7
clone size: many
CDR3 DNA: TGTGCCTGGAGATGGGACCGGATAAAGCGGCGAACCTACGAGCAGTACTTC
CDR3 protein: CAWRWDRIKRRTYEQYF

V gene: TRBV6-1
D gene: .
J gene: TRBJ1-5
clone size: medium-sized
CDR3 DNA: TGTGCCAGCAGTGAAGCTGGGAATCAGCCCCAGCATTTT
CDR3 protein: CASSEAGNQPQHF

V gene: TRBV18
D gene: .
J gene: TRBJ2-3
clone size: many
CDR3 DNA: TGTGCCAGCTCACCTAATCGGCAGGCCACAGATACGCAGTATTTT
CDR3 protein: CASSPNRQATDTQYF

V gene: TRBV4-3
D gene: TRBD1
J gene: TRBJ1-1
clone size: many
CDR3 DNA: TGCGCCAGCAGCCAGACCACCCCGATGACAGGGGGGCCCACTGAAGCTTTCTTT
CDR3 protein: CASSQTTPMTGGPTEAFF

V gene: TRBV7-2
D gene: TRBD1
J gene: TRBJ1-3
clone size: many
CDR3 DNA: TGTGCCAGCAGTCAAAGGACAGGGGCCGACACCATATATTTT
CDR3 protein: CASSQRTGADTIYF

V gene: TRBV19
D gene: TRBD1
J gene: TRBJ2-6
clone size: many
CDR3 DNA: TGTGCCAGTAGTCTCCGGACAGGGGGCGCGTCTGGGGCCAACGTCCTGACTTTC
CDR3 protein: CASSLRTGGASGANVLTF

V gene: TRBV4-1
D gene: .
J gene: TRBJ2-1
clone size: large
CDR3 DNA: TGCGCCAGCAGCCAAATTTTGCACTATGAGCAGTTCTTC
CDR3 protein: CASSQILHYEQFF

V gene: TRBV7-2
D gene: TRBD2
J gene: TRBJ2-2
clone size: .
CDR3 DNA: TGTGCCAGCAGCTTCTCACTAGCGGGAGGTGCCGGGGAGCTGTTTTTT
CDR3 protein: CASSFSLAGGAGELFF

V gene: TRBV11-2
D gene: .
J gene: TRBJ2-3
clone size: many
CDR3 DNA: TGTGCCAGCAGCTTAGCCGGGGGCGCCGCATCGCAGTATTTT
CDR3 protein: CASSLAGGAASQYF

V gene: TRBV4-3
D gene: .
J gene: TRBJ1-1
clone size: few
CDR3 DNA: TGCGCCAGCAGCCAAGAGAAGGGGCTAGGGACTGAAGCTTTCTTT
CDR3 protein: CASSQEKGLGTEAFF

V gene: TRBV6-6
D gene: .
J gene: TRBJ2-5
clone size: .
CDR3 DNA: TGTGCCAGCAGATTTGGCCAAGAGACCCAGTACTTC
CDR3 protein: CASRFGQETQYF

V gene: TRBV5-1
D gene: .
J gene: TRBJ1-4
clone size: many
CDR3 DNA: TGCGCCAGCAGCCCCCCCAGTGAAAAACTGTTTTTT
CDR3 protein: CASSPPSEKLFF

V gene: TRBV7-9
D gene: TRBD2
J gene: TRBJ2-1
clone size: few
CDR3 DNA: TGTGCCAGCAGCTTAGCTGACTCGACTAGCGGAAACTACAATGAGCAGTTCTTC
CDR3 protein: CASSLADSTSGNYNEQFF

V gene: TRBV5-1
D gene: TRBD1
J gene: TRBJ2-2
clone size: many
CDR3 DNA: TGCGCCAGCAGCTCCGGACAGGGGGCGCCTACCGGGGAGCTGTTTTTT
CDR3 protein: CASSSGQGAPTGELFF

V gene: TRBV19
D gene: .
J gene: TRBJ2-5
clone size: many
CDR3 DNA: TGTGCCGTAGGTGAATTCCAAGAGACCCAGTACTTC
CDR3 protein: CAVGEFQETQYF

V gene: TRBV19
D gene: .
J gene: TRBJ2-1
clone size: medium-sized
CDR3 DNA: TGTGCCAGTAGTATAGAGCAGATCAATGAGCAGTTCTTC
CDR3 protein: CASSIEQINEQFF

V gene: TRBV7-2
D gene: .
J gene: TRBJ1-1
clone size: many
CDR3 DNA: TGTGCCAGCAGCTTGTTTGAGAGTCTCACTGAAGCTTTCTTT
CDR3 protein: CASSLFESLTEAFF

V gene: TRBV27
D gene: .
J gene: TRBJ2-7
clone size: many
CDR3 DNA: TGTGCCAGCAGTTTACAGGGGGGACACGAGCAGTACTTC
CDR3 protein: CASSLQGGHEQYF

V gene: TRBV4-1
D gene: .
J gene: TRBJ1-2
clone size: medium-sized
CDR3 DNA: TGCGCCAGCAGCTGGGGTTCCAGCTATGGCTACACCTTC
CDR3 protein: CASSWGSSYGYTF